Each of the 31 T cell receptor beta chains below was sequenced from the same sample in a study of identical twins. TCRdb re-called the 5' RACE reads with MiXCR, one entry per CDR3 protein. The sample contains roughly 690,000 distinct CDR3 sequences, approximately 22% of which appear only once. These data were likewise used in another study, on T cells expressing NK-cell markers.

Sequences were obtained from PBMCs. The source of these receptors is a woman aged 18 to 35 in good health.

This clonotype has just a few counts. This chain uses TRBV12-3 or TRBV12-4 with TRBJ1-6; TRBD1 agrees at 10 bases. The CDR3 is made up of 14 amino acids. V lost 7 bases and J lost 10; bases outside the gene matches: 7. The CDR3 region is CASTPGTGVSPLHF. CDR3 bases: TGTGCCAGCACACCCGGGACAGGGGTATCACCCCTCCACTTT.

CDR3 region: CASSLTWGTGSYEQYF. The CDR3 nucleotides read TGTGCCAGCAGCTTAACTTGGGGGACAGGGTCCTACGAGCAGTACTTC. V is TRBV11-3 and J is TRBJ2-7; 9 bases align to TRBD1. The CDR3 has 16 amino acids. V shed 2 bases and J 1 base; nucleotides not matched to a gene: 6. Germline V lookup: CDR1 SGHNT, CDR2 YENEEA.

As regards this clonotype: It differs at one base from a far larger clone, so likely a read error. The chain joins TRBV7-7 to TRBJ2-7; 13 nucleotides align to TRBD2. The V and J ends lost 5 bases and 5 bases, in that order; junction bases with no gene match: 6. Germline V gene lookup returns CDR1 SSHAT and CDR2 FNYEAQ (reference sequence). This CDR3 has 15 residues. CDR3 coding DNA: TGTGCCAGCAGCCCCGGGACTAGCGGGACCCACGAGCAGTACTTC. It encodes CASSPGTSGTHEQYF.

This chain links TRBV10-1 with TRBJ2-3, with a possible D match to TRBD2 (6 bases). There are 16 residues in the CDR3. V was clipped by 6 bases and J by 0 bases, with 16 bases between them. Germline CDR1 WNHNN, CDR2 SYGVQD (reference sequence). The CDR3 loop is CASSPRLGGSTDTQYF. For the CDR3, the DNA is TGCGCCAGCAGCCCCCGTCTAGGAGGGAGCACAGATACGCAGTATTTT.

The genes are TRBV29-1 and TRBJ2-3; 8 bases map to TRBD1. Germline CDR1 SQVTM, CDR2 ANQGSEA. The V gene end was trimmed by 5 bases and the J gene end by 5 bases; junction bases not matched to a gene: 6. The CDR3 spans 13 residues. The CDR3 nucleotides are TGCAGCGTTCCAGGGGGCGCAGAAGATACGCAGTATTTT. Protein: CSVPGGAEDTQYF.

The V gene is TRBV28, the J gene TRBJ2-7; D may be TRBD1 (6 bases). The CDR3 contains 16 residues. V was pared by 3 bases and J by 0 bases, with 15 bases between. Germline V CDR1 and CDR2: MDHEN, SYDVKM. CDR3 DNA sequence: TGTGCCAGCAGTTTTAGTGGGACACTTTACTCCTACGAGCAGTACTTC. Translating it yields CASSFSGTLYSYEQYF.

This chain's CDR3 is CASRPTGVSYEQYF. The CDR3 nucleotides read TGTGCCAGCAGGCCGACAGGGGTCTCCTACGAGCAGTACTTC. The V call is TRBV6-1, the J call TRBJ2-7, with 8 bases fitting TRBD1. Germline V gene data show CDR1 as MNHNS and CDR2 as SASEGT. J lost 0 bases, V lost 6 bases, and 4 bases had no gene match. The CDR3 loop spans 14 amino acids.

This clonotype was observed a few times. The genes are TRBV6-4 and TRBJ1-6, with 8 positions matching TRBD1. With V trimmed by 0 bases and J by 9 bases, 4 bases remained unmatched. This CDR3 has 15 amino acids. CDR1 is MRHNA, CDR2 SNTAGT, per germline. The CDR3, as DNA: TGTGCCAGCAGTGACTCGAACAGGGGGAGTTCACCCCTCCACTTT. Translation: CASSDSNRGSSPLHF.

The chain links TRBV20-1 to TRBJ2-1; 7 positions match TRBD1. V was clipped by 4 bases and J by 4 bases; unmatched bases: 4. The CDR3 spans 13 residues. Germline CDR1 DFQATT, CDR2 SNEGSKA (reference sequence). The CDR3 bases are TGCAGTGCTATTGGGGACAGATACAATGAGCAGTTCTTC. As protein: CSAIGDRYNEQFF.

This chain uses TRBV6-4 with TRBJ2-1; 12 nucleotides match TRBD2. Germline loops: CDR1 MRHNA, CDR2 SNTAGT. J lost 7 bases, V lost 2 bases, and 6 bases had no gene match. The CDR3 spans 16 residues. CDR3 nucleotide sequence: TGTGCCAGCAGTGACCAGGGACTAGCGGGTCTTAATGAGCAGTTCTTC. Translating gives CASSDQGLAGLNEQFF.

The chain links TRBV27 to TRBJ2-6, with D unclear. Germline V CDR1 and CDR2: MNHEY, SMNVEV (reference sequence). This CDR3 is 15 amino acids long. Deletions cut 3 bases from V and 0 bases from J, with 6 bases between. The CDR3 DNA is TGTGCCAGCAGTTTGTCCCACTCTGGGGCCAACGTCCTGACTTTC. This sequence encodes CASSLSHSGANVLTF.

This chain connects TRBV5-1 to TRBJ2-3, with D maybe TRBD2 (6 bases). The germline gives CDR1 SGHRS, CDR2 YFSETQ. This CDR3 comprises 16 residues. V was clipped by 0 bases and J by 7 bases, with 18 bases between them. The CDR3 DNA reads as TGCGCCAGCAGCTTGGAAGGCGGGGCGGGTCTGAATACGCAGTATTTT. Its protein is CASSLEGGAGLNTQYF.

J is TRBJ2-7 and V is TRBV7-8; either TRBD1 or TRBD2 may fit D (6 bases each). Germline assignment: CDR1 SGHVS and CDR2 FQNEAQ. This CDR3 has 16 residues. Trimming stripped 5 bases from V and 7 bases from J, with 24 bases between. This CDR3 reads CASSGTTTWGREEQYF. The DNA for the CDR3 is TGTGCCAGCAGCGGCACAACGACCTGGGGGCGGGAAGAGCAGTACTTC.

The chain carries TRBV29-1 and TRBJ1-1; D gene unclear. Deletions cut 5 bases from V and 3 bases from J, with 10 bases between. There are 12 residues in the CDR3. From germline, CDR1 is SQVTM and CDR2 ANQGSEA. CDR3 coding DNA: TGCAGCGTTTGGGGAGGTGACACTGAAGCTTTCTTT. This encodes CSVWGGDTEAFF.

There are many counts of this clonotype. The genes are TRBV29-1 and TRBJ2-1; TRBD1 is a possible D gene (7 bases). With 7 bases removed from V and 7 bases from J, the gap between germline ends came to 17 bases. The CDR3 consists of 13 residues. Germline V CDR1 and CDR2: SQVTM, ANQGSEA. The CDR3 DNA reads TGCAGCGGGATGACAGGGAGGTTGAATGAGCAGTTCTTC. Translating gives CSGMTGRLNEQFF.

This clonotype was seen a few times. This rearrangement joins TRBV10-2 to TRBJ1-5; D is perhaps TRBD1 (5 bases). V lost 3 bases to trimming and J lost 4 bases, with 13 bases between them. This CDR3 is 15 amino acids long. Germline CDR1 is WSHSY and CDR2 is SAAADI. For the CDR3, the DNA is TGCGCCAGCAGTGACCCAGGGAAGCAGAATCAGCCCCAGCATTTT. Amino acids: CASSDPGKQNQPQHF.

This clonotype was picked up a small number of times. This sequence joins TRBV19 and TRBJ2-4; D remains unclear. This CDR3 region has 13 residues. Trimming stripped 7 bases from V and 12 bases from J, with 19 bases between. Germline V lookup: CDR1 LNHDA, CDR2 SQIVND (reference sequence). CDR3 in DNA: TGTGCCAGTACCCCTTCGGGCAAGCAGTCTCAGTACTTC. This encodes CASTPSGKQSQYF.

The chain employs TRBV10-3 and TRBJ2-7, with TRBD2 identical over 12 bases. J gave up 3 bases and V 10 bases, and 4 bases lay outside the gene matches. The CDR3 extends over 13 amino acids. CDR1 ENHRY and CDR2 SYGVKD come from the germline V gene. The CDR3 DNA reads TGTGCCACCGGACTAGCGGGACTCTACGAGCAGTACTTC. Its translation is CATGLAGLYEQYF.

The V gene is TRBV20-1, the J gene TRBJ1-5; possibly TRBD1 for D (5 bases). The CDR3 is made up of 16 amino acids. V lost 1 base to trimming and J lost 0 bases, with 13 bases between them. From germline, CDR1 is DFQATT and CDR2 SNEGSKA (reference sequence). CDR3 residues: CSARGHGTHSNQPQHF. In DNA, the CDR3 is TGCAGTGCTAGAGGTCACGGGACCCATAGCAATCAGCCCCAGCATTTT.

V gene TRBV12-3 or TRBV12-4 combines with J gene TRBJ2-2; D might be TRBD1 (5 bases). This CDR3 is 15 amino acids long. Between the trimmed V and J ends, which lost 3 bases and 9 bases, there was a span of 17 bases. This chain's CDR3 is CASSFNNLGHRELFF. CDR3 bases: TGTGCCAGCAGTTTTAACAACCTTGGACATAGGGAGCTGTTTTTT.

This clonotype was recorded a few times. The rearrangement links TRBV20-1 to TRBJ2-1; TRBD2 is a possible D gene (6 bases). The V end was cut by 5 bases, the J end by 7 bases, with 15 bases between. Germline V lookup: CDR1 DFQATT, CDR2 SNEGSKA (reference sequence). The CDR3 runs 13 residues. CDR3 DNA: TGCAGTGCTCTCAACTCGGCGGGGAATGAGCAGTTCTTC. Translated: CSALNSAGNEQFF.

The chain carries TRBV20-1 and TRBJ2-7; the match to TRBD2 covers 9 bases. Trimming took 6 bases from V and 3 from J; bases not matched to a gene: 9. The germline CDR1 and CDR2 sequences are DFQATT and SNEGSKA (reference sequence). The CDR3 extends over 14 amino acids. CDR3 in DNA: TGCAGTGCCCCAGGACTAGCGATAAGCTACGAGCAGTACTTC. Translation: CSAPGLAISYEQYF.

This sequence joins TRBV20-1 and TRBJ2-2, with D unclear. Deletions cut 7 bases from V and 1 base from J, with 7 bases between. The CDR3 runs to 12 residues. The germline V gene has CDR1 DFQATT and CDR2 SNEGSKA (reference sequence). The CDR3 coding sequence is TGCAGTGTGGCACGGAACACCGGGGAGCTGTTTTTT. It encodes CSVARNTGELFF.

This chain connects TRBV12-3 or TRBV12-4 to TRBJ2-3, with D possibly matching TRBD2 (6 bases). The CDR3 totals 17 residues. The V end lost 6 bases, the J end lost 2 bases, and 21 bases lay between the germline ends. CDR3 sequence reads: CASSRTKAAINTDTQYF. CDR3 coding DNA: TGTGCCAGCAGCCGGACTAAGGCCGCGATTAACACAGATACGCAGTATTTT.

This clonotype appeared a few times. V gene TRBV7-8 combines with J gene TRBJ2-1, with D uncertain. The CDR3 consists of 15 residues. V was pared by 2 bases and J by 6 bases, with 14 bases between. Germline-derived CDR1 and CDR2 are SGHVS and FQNEAQ. The DNA of the CDR3 is TGTGCCAGCAGCTTACCGGCTGGTACAATCAATGAGCAGTTCTTC. This encodes CASSLPAGTINEQFF. The full variable domain, rest sourced from reference TRBV7-8 and TRBJ2-1, is GAGVSQSPRYKVAKRGQDVALRCDPISGHVSLFWYQQALGQGPEFLTYFQNEAQLDKSGLPSDRFFAERPEGSVSTLKIQRTQQEDSAVYLCASSLPAGTINEQFFGPGTRLTVL.

The table lists this clonotype with a few counts. The rearrangement uses TRBV20-1 and TRBJ2-2, with 12 bases fitting TRBD1. The CDR3 spans 15 residues. V lost 3 bases and J lost 7; bases outside the gene matches: 6. The germline V gene encodes CDR1 DFQATT and CDR2 SNEGSKA (reference sequence). CDR3 DNA: TGCAGTGCTAGGGGGACAGGGGGCGGTATCGGGGAGCTGTTTTTT. This encodes CSARGTGGGIGELFF.

This clonotype showed up many times. The V gene is TRBV20-1, the J gene TRBJ2-3; D not certain. The germline gives CDR1 DFQATT, CDR2 SNEGSKA (reference sequence). The CDR3 loop spans 13 amino acids. V was cut by 5 bases and J by 3 bases, with 12 bases left in between. The CDR3 DNA reads TGCAGTGCTTCGTTCAGGCCAACAGATACGCAGTATTTT. The encoded protein is CSASFRPTDTQYF.

The chain recombines TRBV7-9 with TRBJ2-7; D uncertain. This CDR3 region has 12 residues. Germline loops: CDR1 SEHNR, CDR2 FQNEAQ (reference sequence). Deletions cut 8 bases from V and 4 bases from J, with 12 bases between. This CDR3 is CASGWVRYEQYF. DNA for the CDR3: TGTGCCAGCGGTTGGGTCAGGTACGAGCAGTACTTC.

Many counts were recorded for this clonotype. The CDR3 DNA sequence: TGTGCCAGCAGCTTAGAGGGGGATGGAGATACGCAGTATTTT. Protein sequence: CASSLEGDGDTQYF. J is TRBJ2-3 and V is TRBV7-6; a weak D match, TRBD1 (6 bases). The CDR3 covers 14 residues. Germline V gene sequence: CDR1 SGHVS, CDR2 FNYEAQ. Trimming pared 1 base from V and 5 bases from J, leaving 10 bases between.

This clonotype was seen repeatedly, ten times or more. The V and J genes are TRBV6-1 and TRBJ2-3; D possibly corresponds to TRBD2 (5 bases). Germline V lookup: CDR1 MNHNS, CDR2 SASEGT. This CDR3 has 14 residues. Between the trimmed V and J ends, which lost 4 bases and 0 bases, there was a span of 8 bases. CDR3 coding DNA: TGTGCCAGCAGTGCCGGACTCAGCACAGATACGCAGTATTTT. Translation gives CASSAGLSTDTQYF.

The CDR3 sequence: CASSALTGPGELFF. CDR3 coding DNA: TGTGCCAGCAGCGCCCTGACAGGGCCCGGGGAGCTGTTTTTT. The genes are TRBV9 and TRBJ2-2; 7 bases are a match to TRBD1. The germline CDR1 and CDR2 sequences are SGDLS and YYNGEE. The CDR3 covers 14 residues. With V trimmed by 3 bases and J by 6 bases, 5 bases remained unmatched.